A single sample gave rise to the 5 T cell receptor beta chains below, sequenced in a study of T cells in localized non-small cell lung cancer (dated by TCRdb to the early 2020s). The library relied on the immunoSEQ multiplex PCR assay. TCRdb stores this immuneACCESS table with in-frame sequences only. Part of the clones is absent; in the studies checked, under half of the shortfall reflects unresolved V genes, and no reason is known for the rest. The sample contains around 24,000 clones, over 75% of them found a single time. Of the sample, approximately 32% falls within the top ten clones. The sample consisted of peripheral blood, taken before any cancer treatment. These receptors were taken from a male donor aged 60 or older with stage I squamous cell lung carcinoma.

This clone was found once. The chain has TRBV2 and TRBJ2-7; a possible D gene is TRBD2 (6 bases). With 5 bases removed from V and 3 bases from J, the gap between germline ends came to 17 bases. From germline, CDR1 is SNHLY and CDR2 FYNNEI. CDR3 size: 15 residues. Here the CDR3 reads CASSLQAGPYYEQYF. DNA of the CDR3: TGTGCCAGCAGTTTACAGGCGGGACCCTACTACGAGCAGTACTTC.

This clone was seen a single time. This chain connects TRBV4-3 to TRBJ2-7, with D uncertain. The germline V and J ends were trimmed by 0 bases and 2 bases, with 14 bases remaining between them. This CDR3 region has 16 residues. The germline CDR1 and CDR2 sequences are LGHNA and YSLEER. CDR3 nucleotide sequence: TGCGCCAGCAGCCAAGATTGGAGTCACCTCCCCTACGAGCAGTACTTC. As protein: CASSQDWSHLPYEQYF.

This clone has only a few counts. The V gene is TRBV9, the J gene TRBJ2-7; D not resolved. Deletions cut 4 bases from V and 0 bases from J, with 14 bases between. CDR3 size: 15 residues. The V gene's germline CDR1 is SGDLS and CDR2 YYNGEE. CDR3 nucleotide sequence: TGTGCCAGCAGCATTGACGGGTCAAGCTCCTACGAGCAGTACTTC. This translates into CASSIDGSSSYEQYF.

This clone appeared once. The rearrangement uses TRBV7-2 and TRBJ1-6; no clear D gene. CDR3 length: 15 residues. V lost 1 base and J lost 7, with 11 bases in between. CDR1 and CDR2 from the germline V gene are SGHTA and FQGNSA. For the CDR3, the DNA is TGTGCCAGCAGCTTAGTTCGGACGGACAATTCACCCCTCCACTTT. Its protein is CASSLVRTDNSPLHF.

The rearrangement joins TRBV27 to TRBJ1-2; no firm D call. Trimming left V 4 bases short and J 4 bases short, with 19 bases between. This CDR3 is 16 amino acids long. From germline, CDR1 is MNHEY and CDR2 SMNVEV (reference sequence). DNA for the CDR3: TGTGCCAGCAGTTCCCTAGAGAGGGTGAAGACCTATGGCTACACCTTC. Amino acid sequence: CASSSLERVKTYGYTF.